Each of the 10 T cell receptor beta chains below was sequenced from the same sample in a study of shared clonotypes between healthy human individuals (dated by TCRdb to about 2020). Preparation of the library involved the immunoSEQ multiplex PCR assay. Drawn from immuneACCESS, this table holds only the in-frame rearrangements with V and J called that TCRdb kept. Clones are partly lost; checked studies trace under half to an unresolved V gene and leave the rest unexplained. Recorded for this sample are 170,000 or so clones; about 68% of them occurred a single time. The leading ten clones occupy about 10% of the sample. Sequencing used memory CD4+ T cells sorted from blood. According to the study, the label for this sample's cell subset or site signals: CD45RA-negative fraction. All receptors come from a young man in good health.

The chain uses TRBV9 and TRBJ2-3; 8 positions agree with TRBD1. In germline, CDR1 is SGDLS, CDR2 YYNGEE. The CDR3 is made up of 15 amino acids. With 3 bases clipped from V and 7 bases from J, the junction kept 10 bases outside the gene matches. The CDR3 sequence: CASSEGTGPINTQYF. DNA for the CDR3: TGTGCCAGCAGCGAGGGGACAGGTCCCATTAATACGCAGTATTTT.

The gene calls are TRBV6-1 and TRBJ2-1, with 9 bases identical to TRBD2. Germline assignment: CDR1 MNHNS and CDR2 SASEGT. The V gene end was trimmed by 7 bases and the J gene end by 9 bases; junction bases not matched to a gene: 7. The CDR3 length is 13 residues. CDR3 DNA sequence: TGTGCCAGCAACCCCGGCGGGGGGGGTGAGCAGTTCTTC. The encoded protein is CASNPGGGGEQFF.

The chain is built from TRBV30 and TRBJ1-1, with D maybe TRBD1 (5 bases). V lost 6 bases, J lost 4 bases, and 21 bases lay in between. CDR1 is GTSNPN and CDR2 is SVGIG in the germline V gene (reference sequence). The CDR3 contains 15 residues. The CDR3 spells CACPPPGRAITEAFF. The CDR3 DNA reads TGTGCCTGCCCACCCCCGGGACGGGCTATCACTGAAGCTTTCTTT. Full variable domain (missing parts from reference TRBV30 and TRBJ1-1): SQTIHQWPATLVQPVGSPLSLECTVEGTSNPNLYWYRQAAGRGLQLLFYSVGIGQISSEVPQNLSASRPQDRQFILSSKKLLLSDSGFYLCACPPPGRAITEAFFGQGTRLTVV.

The genes are TRBV11-2 and TRBJ2-7, with D tentatively TRBD2 (6 bases). The germline V gene has CDR1 SGHAT and CDR2 FQNNGV. The V end lost 4 bases, the J end lost 6 bases, and 16 bases lay between the germline ends. CDR3 size: 14 residues. CDR3 DNA sequence: TGTGCCAGCAGCTCCCTTGCGTGGAGGGTCGAGCAGTACTTC. This sequence encodes CASSSLAWRVEQYF.

The chain links TRBV7-9 to TRBJ1-5; 8 nucleotides match TRBD1. The CDR3 has 17 amino acids. The germline V gene has CDR1 SEHNR and CDR2 FQNEAQ (reference sequence). V dropped 1 base and J dropped 4; count of bases not matched to a gene: 9. CDR3 sequence: CASSLGTGNGANQPQHF. The CDR3 DNA follows: TGTGCCAGCAGCTTAGGGACAGGGAACGGCGCGAATCAGCCCCAGCATTTT.

The genes are TRBV5-4 and TRBJ2-2; maybe TRBD2 (5 bases). From germline, CDR1 is SGHNT and CDR2 YYREEE (reference sequence). The V gene lost 0 bases and the J gene lost 5 bases, with 8 bases spanning the gap. CDR3 length equals 14 residues. The CDR3 sequence is CASSLGGETGELFF. In nucleotides, the CDR3 is TGTGCCAGCAGCTTGGGTGGGGAGACCGGGGAGCTGTTTTTT.

The chain combines TRBV11-1 with TRBJ2-3; possibly TRBD2 for D (6 bases). This CDR3 spans 15 amino acids. V lost 2 bases, J lost 2 bases, and 11 bases lay in between. CDR1 SGHAT and CDR2 FQDESV come from the germline V gene (reference sequence). For the CDR3, the DNA is TGTGCCAGCAGCTTATCGGGAGTGAACACAGATACGCAGTATTTT. It specifies CASSLSGVNTDTQYF.

J is TRBJ1-3 and V is TRBV5-1, with D possibly being TRBD1 (5 bases). This CDR3 region has 14 residues. The germline V and J ends were trimmed by 2 bases and 9 bases, with 15 bases remaining between them. Germline V gene sequence: CDR1 SGHRS, CDR2 YFSETQ. The CDR3: CASSLQVSGGTIYF. Written as DNA, the CDR3 is TGCGCCAGCAGCTTACAGGTCTCCGGGGGCACCATATATTTT.

The chain has TRBV18 and TRBJ1-1; D is undetermined. This CDR3 spans 14 amino acids. V lost 1 base, J lost 1 base, and 7 bases lay in between. Germline loops: CDR1 KGHSH, CDR2 LQKENI. CDR3 sequence reads: CASSPLGKNTEAFF. In DNA, the CDR3 is TGTGCCAGCTCACCACTAGGGAAGAACACTGAAGCTTTCTTT.

The CDR3: CASSREREGRNEQFF. The CDR3 nucleotides read TGTGCCAGCTCACGTGAGAGGGAGGGCCGGAATGAGCAGTTCTTC. This chain uses TRBV18 with TRBJ2-1, with TRBD2 matching 7 bases. Germline V gene lookup returns CDR1 KGHSH and CDR2 LQKENI. This CDR3 comprises 15 residues. Losses at the gene ends were 4 bases for V and 7 bases for J; bases not matched to a gene: 10.